Each of the 21 T cell receptor beta chains below was sequenced from the same sample in a study of immune characterization of retroperitoneal liposarcoma. From the PCR reads, TCRdb called clonotypes with MiXCR, one entry per CDR3 protein. Among over 3,000 distinct CDR3 sequences listed, roughly 29% were seen once. Material: tumor tissue. These receptors were obtained from a female donor with retroperitoneal liposarcoma.

This clonotype counts as medium-sized (0.01 to 0.1%). The gene calls are TRBV27 and TRBJ2-1, with 15 positions matching TRBD2. The last part of the DNA fits TRBJ2-7 better; the J call may be wrong. The V gene's germline CDR1 is MNHEY and CDR2 SMNVEV (reference sequence). There are 18 residues in the CDR3. CDR3 in DNA: TGTGCCAGCAGTCTTGGGACTAGCGGGAGGACCTCCTACAATGAGCAGTACTTC. It yields the protein CASSLGTSGRTSYNEQYF.

The chain combines TRBV11-2 with TRBJ1-4, with 9 bases fitting TRBD1. Germline V gene lookup returns CDR1 SGHAT and CDR2 FQNNGV. This CDR3 comprises 20 residues. The V segment lost 1 base and the J segment 6 bases; nucleotides outside the gene matches: 18. The CDR3 loop is CASSLVASPGQGANYEKLFF. Written as DNA, the CDR3 is TGTGCCAGCAGCTTAGTAGCGTCGCCGGGACAGGGAGCTAATTATGAAAAACTGTTTTTT.

This rearrangement joins TRBV5-3 to TRBJ2-4; TRBD2 aligns across 9 bases. TRBV5-3 falls under the ORF class, with uncertain function. The CDR3 consists of 14 residues. With 8 bases clipped from V and 13 bases from J, the junction kept 16 bases outside the gene matches. The DNA for the CDR3 is TGTGCCAGCAGCCAGGCGGGGGGGGCTTCTGAGCAGTACTTC. It yields the protein CASSQAGGASEQYF.

The chain has TRBV6-1 and TRBJ2-5; TRBD2 matches 8 bases. The closer fit of TRBJ2-1 to the DNA end suggests the J call may be wrong. Germline loops: CDR1 MNHNS, CDR2 SASEGT. The CDR3 is 17 amino acids. CDR3 in DNA: TGTGCCAGCAGCCTAGATTTTCGGAGCGGGAGCGGGAATGAGCAGTTCTTC. This sequence encodes CASSLDFRSGSGNEQFF.

By sample fraction, this clonotype is medium-sized. The chain's CDR3 is CASSLAAGSAYEQYF. Written as DNA, the CDR3 is TGTGCCAGCAGCTTAGCTGCGGGAAGTGCCTACGAGCAGTACTTC. This sequence joins TRBV7-2 and TRBJ2-5; the D gene is possibly TRBD2 (6 bases). With the DNA end fitting TRBJ2-7 better, the J assignment may be wrong. This CDR3 region has 15 residues. From germline, CDR1 is SGHTA and CDR2 FQGNSA.

This clonotype was counted only a few times. The V and J genes are TRBV27 and TRBJ1-2; D may be TRBD1 (5 bases). V was clipped by 8 bases and J by 1 base, with 8 bases between them. The CDR3 length is 12 residues. The germline V gene has CDR1 MNHEY and CDR2 SMNVEV (reference sequence). The CDR3 sequence: CASGQGNYGYTF. The CDR3 bases are TGTGCCAGCGGGCAGGGTAACTATGGCTACACCTTC.

This rearrangement joins TRBV5-4 to TRBJ2-5, with 8 bases fitting TRBD1. The CDR3 contains 17 residues. CDR1 is SGHNT and CDR2 is YYREEE in the germline V gene (reference sequence). Germline trimming cut 2 bases from V and 1 base from J; bases unmatched to any gene: 10. CDR3 loop: CASSLGTGRTIQETQYF. In nucleotides, the CDR3 is TGTGCCAGCAGCTTAGGGACAGGCCGGACTATCCAAGAGACCCAGTACTTC.

J is TRBJ2-5 and V is TRBV6-1; weak D call: TRBD2 (7 bases). Gene TRBJ2-1 matches the end of the DNA better, so the J call may be wrong. Germline V gene lookup returns CDR1 MNHNS and CDR2 SASEGT. This CDR3 is 14 amino acids long. The CDR3 DNA reads TGTGTAGCCGGCGCGGGGGAGAGGGGGAATGAGCAGTTCTTC. This encodes CVAGAGERGNEQFF.

This clonotype was recorded a few times. This chain links TRBV6-2 or TRBV6-3 with TRBJ2-5; 7 bases align to TRBD1. This CDR3 is built from 14 residues. CDR1 MNHEY and CDR2 SVGEGT come from the germline V gene. Losses at the gene ends were 5 bases for V and 3 bases for J; bases not matched to a gene: 6. The CDR3 DNA is TGTGCCAGCAGTCCCTTGGGGACAGAAGAGACCCAGTACTTC. Encoded protein: CASSPLGTEETQYF.

The gene calls are TRBV6-2 or TRBV6-3 and TRBJ2-1; the D gene is possibly TRBD2 (7 bases). The J call may be in error: the DNA end matches TRBJ2-7 better. The CDR3 is 17 amino acids. CDR1 MNHEY and CDR2 SVGEGT come from the germline V gene. The CDR3 region is CASRGGAREDAGYEQYF. CDR3 nucleotides: TGTGCCAGCAGGGGGGGGGCCAGGGAAGACGCAGGGTACGAGCAGTACTTC.

The chain employs TRBV14 and TRBJ2-1; D not resolved. Germline CDR1 reads SGHDN; CDR2 reads FVKESK. V lost 0 bases, J lost 0 bases, and 3 bases lay in between. There are 14 residues in the CDR3. The CDR3 DNA reads TGTGCCAGCAGCCAAGACAGCTCCTACAATGAGCAGTTCTTC. Translated: CASSQDSSYNEQFF.

This chain joins TRBV11-2 and TRBJ2-1; D is undetermined. The J call is uncertain, as TRBJ2-7 better fits the DNA end. This CDR3 has 14 amino acids. Germline values: CDR1 SGHAT, CDR2 FQNNGV. Written as DNA, the CDR3 is TGTGCCAGCAGCTTCGCCGGGCCCAACTACGAGCAGTACTTC. Translating it yields CASSFAGPNYEQYF.

This clonotype occurred many times. The chain uses TRBV7-2 and TRBJ2-1; D not certain. Germline V gene sequence: CDR1 SGHTA, CDR2 FQGNSA. V was shortened by 7 bases and J by 10 bases, with 23 bases between the two germline ends. This CDR3 has 15 amino acids. The CDR3 DNA reads as TGTGCCAGCACCATGGCCCTCGGGCCCTACTACGAGCAGTTCTTC. Residues: CASTMALGPYYEQFF.

This clonotype was picked up a small number of times. This chain uses TRBV12-3 or TRBV12-4 with TRBJ2-3, with D unresolved. The CDR3 has 14 residues. Trimming removed 1 base from V and 0 bases from J, with 5 bases in between. CDR3 DNA sequence: TGTGCCAGCAGTTTAGAGGCTAGCACAGATACGCAGTATTTT. This translates into CASSLEASTDTQYF.

By share, this clonotype ranks as medium-sized. The chain employs TRBV11-3 and TRBJ2-3; the D is unclear. The CDR3 is 13 amino acids. Looked up from germline, CDR1 is SGHNT and CDR2 is YENEEA. V dropped 1 base and J dropped 6 bases, with 8 bases sitting between them. CDR3 residues: CASSLGRFDTQYF. CDR3 DNA sequence: TGTGCCAGCAGCTTAGGCCGCTTTGATACGCAGTATTTT.

This clonotype was counted a few times. The J gene is TRBJ2-1, the V gene TRBV7-3; possibly TRBD2 for D (5 bases). The CDR3 extends over 15 amino acids. Trimming took 5 bases from V and 0 from J, leaving 11 bases between them. In germline, CDR1 is SGHTA, CDR2 FQGTGA. The CDR3: CASSKLVPSYNEQFF. The DNA for the CDR3 is TGTGCCAGCAGCAAACTAGTGCCCTCCTACAATGAGCAGTTCTTC.

This clonotype was detected a few times. This chain connects TRBV6-1 to TRBJ2-7, with 10 bases lining up with TRBD2. J was trimmed by 3 bases and V by 5 bases; bases with no gene match: 16. CDR1 is MNHNS, CDR2 SASEGT, per germline. The CDR3 totals 18 residues. CDR3 DNA sequence: TGTGCCAGCAGTCTTCTTTCTCTAGCGGGAGTTATTTTCTACGAGCAGTACTTC. Its protein product is CASSLLSLAGVIFYEQYF.

This chain uses TRBV5-1 with TRBJ2-3, with 7 bases that match TRBD2. The CDR3 is 14 residues long. The germline gives CDR1 SGHRS, CDR2 YFSETQ. The V gene end was trimmed by 4 bases and the J gene end by 4 bases; junction bases not matched to a gene: 6. CDR3 residues: CASSPGTKADTQYF. CDR3 bases: TGCGCCAGCAGCCCAGGGACTAAGGCAGATACGCAGTATTTT.

This clonotype was seen a single time. The chain is built from TRBV6-1 and TRBJ2-5, with D perhaps matching TRBD2 (5 bases). The CDR3 extends over 12 amino acids. V was cut by 8 bases and J by 13 bases, with 20 bases left in between. The germline V gene has CDR1 MNHNS and CDR2 SASEGT. The CDR3, as DNA: TGTGCCAGCGGCCCGGCTGGGGAGCTACCGTACTTC. Its protein is CASGPAGELPYF.

V is TRBV6-1 and J is TRBJ2-5; weak D call: TRBD1 (5 bases). The ends were cut back, 4 bases at V and 4 bases at J, with 16 bases in the middle. The CDR3 runs to 15 residues. Germline CDR1 reads MNHNS; CDR2 reads SASEGT. CDR3 amino acids: CASSATESRRETQYF. Written as DNA, the CDR3 is TGTGCCAGCAGTGCGACAGAATCTCGTCGAGAGACCCAGTACTTC.

This clonotype was found a few times. This sequence joins TRBV6-1 and TRBJ1-5; possibly TRBD1 for D (5 bases). This CDR3 spans 13 amino acids. Trimming took 6 bases from V and 5 from J, leaving 11 bases between them. Germline V gene sequence: CDR1 MNHNS, CDR2 SASEGT. The CDR3 bases are TGTGCCAGCAGACCAACAGGTCATCAGCCCCAGCATTTT. It encodes CASRPTGHQPQHF.